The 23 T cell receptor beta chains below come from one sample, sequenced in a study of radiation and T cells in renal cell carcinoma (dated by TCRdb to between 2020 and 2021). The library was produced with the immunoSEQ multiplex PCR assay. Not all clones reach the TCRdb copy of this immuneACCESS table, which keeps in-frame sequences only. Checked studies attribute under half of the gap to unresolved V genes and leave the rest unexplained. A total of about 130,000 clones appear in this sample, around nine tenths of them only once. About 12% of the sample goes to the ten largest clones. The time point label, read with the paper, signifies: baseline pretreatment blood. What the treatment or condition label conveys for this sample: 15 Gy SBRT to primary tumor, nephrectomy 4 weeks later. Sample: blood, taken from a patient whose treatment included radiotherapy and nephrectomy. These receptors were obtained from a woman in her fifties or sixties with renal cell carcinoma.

CDR3 residues: CASSLRGGAIYEQYF. The CDR3, as DNA: TGTGCCAGCAGTTTAAGGGGGGGGGCTATCTACGAGCAGTACTTC. The V call is TRBV27, the J call TRBJ2-7; tentative D call: TRBD2 (7 bases). V lost 2 bases to trimming and J lost 3 bases, with 14 bases between them. In germline, CDR1 is MNHEY, CDR2 SMNVEV (reference sequence). The CDR3 is made up of 15 amino acids.

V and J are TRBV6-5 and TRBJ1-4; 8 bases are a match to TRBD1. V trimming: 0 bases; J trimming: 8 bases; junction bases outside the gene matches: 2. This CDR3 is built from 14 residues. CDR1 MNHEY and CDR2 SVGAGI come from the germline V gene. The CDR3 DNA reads TGTGCCAGCAGTTACTCAGACAGGGGAGAAAAACTGTTTTTT. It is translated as CASSYSDRGEKLFF.

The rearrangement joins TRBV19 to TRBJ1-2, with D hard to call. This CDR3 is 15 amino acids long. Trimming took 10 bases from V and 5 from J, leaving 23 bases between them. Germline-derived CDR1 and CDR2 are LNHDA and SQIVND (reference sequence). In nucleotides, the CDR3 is TGTGCCATCCAGGCTCGAGATCGGCTAGGGTATGGCTACACCTTC. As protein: CAIQARDRLGYGYTF.

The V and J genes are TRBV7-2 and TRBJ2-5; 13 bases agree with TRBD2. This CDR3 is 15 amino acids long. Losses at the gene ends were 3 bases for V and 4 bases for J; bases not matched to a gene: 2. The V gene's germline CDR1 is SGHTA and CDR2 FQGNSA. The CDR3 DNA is TGTGCCAGCAGCTTCCGACTAGCGGGGGGAGAGACCCAGTACTTC. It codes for CASSFRLAGGETQYF.

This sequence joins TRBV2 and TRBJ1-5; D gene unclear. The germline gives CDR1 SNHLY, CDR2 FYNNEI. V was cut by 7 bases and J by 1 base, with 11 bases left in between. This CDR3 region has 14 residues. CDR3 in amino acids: CASTGRRSNQPQHF. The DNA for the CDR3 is TGTGCCAGCACCGGAAGGAGAAGCAATCAGCCCCAGCATTTT.

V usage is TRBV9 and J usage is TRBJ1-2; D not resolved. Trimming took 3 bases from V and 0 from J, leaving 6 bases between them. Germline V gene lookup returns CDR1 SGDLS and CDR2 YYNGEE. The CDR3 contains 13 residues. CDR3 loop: CASSAPPNYGYTF. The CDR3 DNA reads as TGTGCCAGCAGCGCCCCCCCTAACTATGGCTACACCTTC.

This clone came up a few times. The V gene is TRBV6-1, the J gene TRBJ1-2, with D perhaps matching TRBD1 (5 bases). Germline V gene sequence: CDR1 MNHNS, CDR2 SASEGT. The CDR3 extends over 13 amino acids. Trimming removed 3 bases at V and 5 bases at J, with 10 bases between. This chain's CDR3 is CASSDWGGYGYTF. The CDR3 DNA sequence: TGTGCCAGCAGTGACTGGGGGGGATATGGCTACACCTTC.

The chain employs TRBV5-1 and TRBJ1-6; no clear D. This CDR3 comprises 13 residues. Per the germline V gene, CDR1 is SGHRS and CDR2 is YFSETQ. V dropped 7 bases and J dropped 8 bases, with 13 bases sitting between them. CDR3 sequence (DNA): TGCGCCAGCCGGGCGAAGATGGATTCACCCCTCCACTTT. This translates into CASRAKMDSPLHF.

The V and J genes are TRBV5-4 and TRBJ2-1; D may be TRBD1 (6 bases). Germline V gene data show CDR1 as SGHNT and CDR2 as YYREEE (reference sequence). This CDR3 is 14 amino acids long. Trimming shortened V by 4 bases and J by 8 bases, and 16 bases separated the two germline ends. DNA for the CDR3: TGTGCCAGCAGCACCGGACAGCCATTGGATGAGCAGTTCTTC. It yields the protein CASSTGQPLDEQFF.

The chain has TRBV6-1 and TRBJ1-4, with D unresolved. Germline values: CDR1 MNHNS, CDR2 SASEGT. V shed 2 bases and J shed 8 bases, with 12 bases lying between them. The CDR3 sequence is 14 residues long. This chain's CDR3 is CASSESWVGEKLFF. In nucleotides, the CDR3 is TGTGCCAGCAGTGAATCATGGGTCGGCGAAAAACTGTTTTTT.

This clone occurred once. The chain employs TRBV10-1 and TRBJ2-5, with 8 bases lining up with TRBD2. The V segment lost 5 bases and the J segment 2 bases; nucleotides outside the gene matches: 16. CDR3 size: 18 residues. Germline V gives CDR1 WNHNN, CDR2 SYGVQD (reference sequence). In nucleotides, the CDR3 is TGCGCCAGCAGTAGGGATTTAGCTCCGGGGGGGCCGCAAGAGACCCAGTACTTC. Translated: CASSRDLAPGGPQETQYF.

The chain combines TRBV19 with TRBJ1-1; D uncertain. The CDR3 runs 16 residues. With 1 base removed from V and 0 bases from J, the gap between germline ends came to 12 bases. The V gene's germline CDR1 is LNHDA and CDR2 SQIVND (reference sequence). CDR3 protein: CASSIAGGMMNTEAFF. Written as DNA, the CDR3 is TGTGCCAGTAGTATAGCGGGAGGGATGATGAACACTGAAGCTTTCTTT.

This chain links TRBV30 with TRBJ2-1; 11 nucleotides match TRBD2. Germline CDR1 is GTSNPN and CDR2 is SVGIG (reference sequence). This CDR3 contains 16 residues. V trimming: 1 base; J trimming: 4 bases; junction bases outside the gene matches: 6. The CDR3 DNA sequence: TGTGCCTGGAGTGACCCGGTAGCGGGGGGGTACAATGAGCAGTTCTTC. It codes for CAWSDPVAGGYNEQFF.

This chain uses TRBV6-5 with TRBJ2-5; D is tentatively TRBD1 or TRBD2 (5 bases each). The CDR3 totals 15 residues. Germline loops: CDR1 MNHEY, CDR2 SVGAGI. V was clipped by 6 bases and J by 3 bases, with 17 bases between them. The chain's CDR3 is CASSRPGPGEETQYF. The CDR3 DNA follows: TGTGCCAGCAGCCGACCGGGGCCTGGGGAAGAGACCCAGTACTTC.

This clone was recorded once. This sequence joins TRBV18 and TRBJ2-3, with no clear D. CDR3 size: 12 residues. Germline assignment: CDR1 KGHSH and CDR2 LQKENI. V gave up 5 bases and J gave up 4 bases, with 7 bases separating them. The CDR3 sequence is CASSVYADTQYF. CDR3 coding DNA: TGTGCCAGCTCAGTGTATGCAGATACGCAGTATTTT.

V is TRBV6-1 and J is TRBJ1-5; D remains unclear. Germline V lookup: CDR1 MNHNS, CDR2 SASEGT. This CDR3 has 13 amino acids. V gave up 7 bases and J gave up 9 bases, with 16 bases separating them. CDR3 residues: CASTPTSRGPQHF. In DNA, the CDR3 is TGTGCCAGCACACCCACCAGCCGTGGGCCCCAGCATTTT.

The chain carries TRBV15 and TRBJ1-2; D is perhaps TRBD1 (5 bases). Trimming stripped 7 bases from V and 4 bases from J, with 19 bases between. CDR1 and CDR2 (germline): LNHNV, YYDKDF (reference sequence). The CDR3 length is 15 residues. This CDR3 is CATKEGRDSLYGYTF. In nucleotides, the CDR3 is TGTGCCACCAAGGAGGGTCGAGACAGTCTCTATGGCTACACCTTC.

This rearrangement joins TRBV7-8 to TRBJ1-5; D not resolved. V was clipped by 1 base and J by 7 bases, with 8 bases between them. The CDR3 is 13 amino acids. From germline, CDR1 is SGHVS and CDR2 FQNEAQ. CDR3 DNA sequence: TGTGCCAGCAGCTTAGGGGGAGGCCAGCCCCAGCATTTT. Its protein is CASSLGGGQPQHF.

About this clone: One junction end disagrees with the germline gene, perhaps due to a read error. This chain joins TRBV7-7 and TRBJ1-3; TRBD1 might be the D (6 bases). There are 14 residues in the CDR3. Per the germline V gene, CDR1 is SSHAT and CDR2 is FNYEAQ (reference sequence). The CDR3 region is CASSLNRDGDTIYF. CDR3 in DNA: TGTGCTAGCAGCCTGAACAGGGACGGGGACACCATATATTTT.

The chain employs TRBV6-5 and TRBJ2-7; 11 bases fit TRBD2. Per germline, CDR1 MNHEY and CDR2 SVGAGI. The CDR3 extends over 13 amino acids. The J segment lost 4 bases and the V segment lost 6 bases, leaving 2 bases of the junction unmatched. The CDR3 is CASRTSGVYEQYF. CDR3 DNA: TGTGCCAGCAGGACTAGCGGGGTTTACGAGCAGTACTTC.

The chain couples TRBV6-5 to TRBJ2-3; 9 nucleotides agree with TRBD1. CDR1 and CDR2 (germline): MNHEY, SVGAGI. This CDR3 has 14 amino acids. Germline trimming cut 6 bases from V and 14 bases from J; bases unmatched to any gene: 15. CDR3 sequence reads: CASRESGQGSMVYF. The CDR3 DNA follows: TGTGCCAGCAGGGAATCGGGACAGGGATCAATGGTGTATTTT.

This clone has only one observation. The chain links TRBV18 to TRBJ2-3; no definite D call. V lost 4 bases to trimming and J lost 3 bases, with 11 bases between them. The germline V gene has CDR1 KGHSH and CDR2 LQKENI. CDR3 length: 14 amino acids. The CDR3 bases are TGTGCCAGCTCACTTCCCCTGGGGACAGATACGCAGTATTTT. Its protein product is CASSLPLGTDTQYF.

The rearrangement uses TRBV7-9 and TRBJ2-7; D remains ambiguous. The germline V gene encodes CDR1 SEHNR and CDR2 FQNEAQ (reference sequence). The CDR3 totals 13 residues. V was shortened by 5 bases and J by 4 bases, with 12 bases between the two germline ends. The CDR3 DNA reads TGTGCCAGCAGCGAAGGGTCCTTGTACGAGCAGTACTTC. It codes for CASSEGSLYEQYF.